This T cell receptor beta chain was recovered during a study of blood T cell repertoires in COVID-19. Turning to the study itself: Specimens from acute and convalescent COVID-19 originated in the United States, Italy and Spain. Sample material is recorded as cDNA or gDNA derived from T cells, B-cell-depleted T cells, or PBMCs.

Original processing notes: The authors estimated nucleated cell counts from reference gene primer amplification. Data came from immunoSEQ multiplex PCR; TCRdb stores just in-frame clones and leaves some out. V and J calls and clone size are those listed in that table; D and trimming were worked out from the DNA. The top ten hold around 8% of the sample, which has roughly 570,000 clones, roughly nine tenths seen once. V was cut by 2 bases and J by 0 bases, with 4 bases left in between. The CDR3 extends over 13 amino acids. CDR1 SGDLS and CDR2 YYNGEE come from the germline V gene. Seattle's enrolled individuals joined amid active infection and were then monitored longitudinally.

Input material: peripheral blood. The rearrangement uses TRBV9 and TRBJ2-3, with D hard to call. The TCR sequence derives from a woman between 50 and 59 years old with COVID-19, enrolled during active disease. The CDR3 DNA reads TGTGCCAGCAGCGTCCTTAGCACAGATACGCAGTATTTT. As protein: CASSVLSTDTQYF.